This TCR beta chain stems from a study of blood T cell repertoires in COVID-19. The overall study: Specimens from acute and convalescent COVID-19 originated in the United States, Italy and Spain. Sources were T cells, B-cell-depleted T cells, or PBMCs; the material itself was cDNA or gDNA.

The germline CDR1 and CDR2 sequences are SGHDT and YYEEEE. V was clipped by 2 bases and J by 7 bases, with 4 bases between them. CDR3 length: 12 residues. Under the authors' procedure: Amplification from reference gene primers served as the basis for estimated nucleated cell counts. The method was immunoSEQ multiplex PCR; TCRdb's version includes in-frame clones alone and lacks a portion of them. V, J and clone size were drawn from that table, and D and trimming were deduced from the DNA. Of around 300,000 clones listed, around 81% are singletons. The specimen was peripheral blood. J is TRBJ1-6 and V is TRBV5-6; D unclear. This clonotype was obtained from a woman between 50 and 59 years old with active or convalescent COVID-19. CDR3 DNA: TGTGCCAGCAGCTTCTCCAATTCACCCCTCCACTTT. Protein: CASSFSNSPLHF. Together with reference TRBV5-6 and TRBJ1-6, the CDR3 gives the full variable domain: DAGVTQSPTHLIKTRGQQVTLRCSPKSGHDTVSWYQQALGQGPQFIFQYYEEEERQRGNFPDRFSGHQFPNYSSELNVNALLLGDSALYLCASSFSNSPLHFGNGTRLTVT.